This TCR beta chain was identified during a study of T cell responses to AZD1222 COVID-19 vaccine. At the level of the study: Second-dose intervals near 4 or 12 weeks were combined.

Libraries were prepared by immunoSEQ multiplex PCR; TCRdb keeps only in-frame clonotypes and omits some of them. The sample has more than 110,000 clones, approximately 94% seen once; the top ten hold about 9.1%. The study, taken as a whole, reports: Within unmutated variant regions lay the reported targets of nearly half of spike-specific TCRs.

This CDR3 comprises 13 residues. The V gene lost 4 bases and the J gene lost 2 bases, with 9 bases spanning the gap. With regard to this clone: Its cognate antigen is unknown.

The chain links TRBV12-3 or TRBV12-4 to TRBJ2-7; D is tentatively TRBD1 or TRBD2 (5 bases each). The source material was peripheral blood, sampled on day 0 of AZD1222 vaccination. This receptor was taken from an adult in good health. The DNA of the CDR3 is TGTGCCAGCAGTTGGGACGGAACCTACGAGCAGTACTTC. The encoded protein is CASSWDGTYEQYF.